Listed here are 19 T cell receptor beta chains from one sample, sequenced in a study of cytomegalovirus exposure and HLA in healthy donors. Primers included in the PCR were 60 Vbeta and 13 Jbeta primers. Clones were sequenced by immunoSEQ multiplex PCR, and TCRdb holds only the in-frame ones, with some missing. Found here are 90,000 to 130,000 clones, 55% to 70% of them singletons; the top ten hold 2% to 2.5%. The specimen was PBMCs. These receptors were collected from a woman aged 30 to 39 in good health and CMV-seronegative.

A few counts support this clone. This sequence joins TRBV5-6 and TRBJ1-6; no clear D gene. Germline CDR1 SGHDT, CDR2 YYEEEE. CDR3 length equals 12 residues. V dropped 4 bases and J dropped 13 bases, with 12 bases sitting between them. CDR3 sequence (DNA): TGTGCCAGCAGCGCCCTGGTCGGGCCCCTCCACTTT. Its protein is CASSALVGPLHF.

In this sample, this clone turned up a few times. The rearrangement uses TRBV2 and TRBJ1-4; 9 nucleotides agree with TRBD1. The germline CDR1 and CDR2 sequences are SNHLY and FYNNEI. The CDR3 runs 15 residues. Trimming at V came to 6 bases and at J to 8 bases, leaving 10 bases not matched to a gene. The CDR3 reads CASRGQGLVGEKLFF. CDR3 in DNA: TGTGCCAGCAGAGGACAGGGGTTGGTTGGAGAAAAACTGTTTTTT.

This chain connects TRBV5-4 to TRBJ2-7; 10 bases match TRBD2. The CDR3 is 17 residues long. Germline lookup yields CDR1 SGHNT and CDR2 YYREEE (reference sequence). V lost 4 bases and J lost 3; bases outside the gene matches: 13. The CDR3, as DNA: TGTGCCAGCAGCCAAGGGACAGGCCTAGCGGGAGTCTACGAGCAGTACTTC. It codes for CASSQGTGLAGVYEQYF.

This chain links TRBV9 with TRBJ1-6; D possibly corresponds to TRBD1 (6 bases). The CDR3 is made up of 14 amino acids. Germline V gene lookup returns CDR1 SGDLS and CDR2 YYNGEE. V was clipped by 0 bases and J by 10 bases, with 11 bases between them. CDR3 nucleotide sequence: TGTGCCAGCAGCGTAGGCAGGGGTCGGTCACCCCTCCACTTT. Translation: CASSVGRGRSPLHF.

CDR3 residues: CASSSPGGRGYEQYF. In DNA, the CDR3 is TGTGCCAGCAGTTCCCCCGGCGGGAGAGGCTACGAGCAGTACTTC. The chain carries TRBV28 and TRBJ2-7; 7 bases map to TRBD2. J was trimmed by 3 bases and V by 4 bases; bases with no gene match: 9. Germline CDR1 and CDR2: MDHEN and SYDVKM. The CDR3 consists of 15 residues.

The gene calls are TRBV7-3 and TRBJ1-1; 9 positions match TRBD1. Germline trimming cut 5 bases from V and 4 bases from J; bases unmatched to any gene: 5. Looked up from germline, CDR1 is SGHTA and CDR2 is FQGTGA. The CDR3 is 14 residues long. CDR3 in amino acids: CASSTDRGSTEAFF. CDR3 sequence (DNA): TGTGCCAGCAGCACGGACAGGGGAAGCACTGAAGCTTTCTTT. The whole variable domain, filled in from reference TRBV7-3 and TRBJ1-1, reads GAGVSQTPSNKVTEKGKYVELRCDPISGHTALYWYRQSLGQGPEFLIYFQGTGAADDSGLPNDRFFAVRPEGSVSTLKIQRTERGDSAVYLCASSTDRGSTEAFFGQGTRLTVV.

The V and J genes are TRBV7-9 and TRBJ1-1; no reliable D call. Per germline, CDR1 SEHNR and CDR2 FQNEAQ (reference sequence). The CDR3 runs 13 residues. V gave up 4 bases and J gave up 7 bases, with 13 bases separating them. The CDR3 protein is CASSSIGSLEAFF. In DNA, the CDR3 is TGTGCCAGCAGCTCCATCGGGTCCCTTGAAGCTTTCTTT.

This clone was seen a few times. The rearrangement joins TRBV6-5 to TRBJ1-1; 11 nucleotides line up with TRBD1. Per the germline V gene, CDR1 is MNHEY and CDR2 is SVGAGI. This CDR3 comprises 15 residues. J gave up 8 bases and V 2 bases, and 7 bases lay outside the gene matches. The CDR3 nucleotides read TGTGCCAGCAGTTACGCGGACAGGGGGCGCCGCGAAGCTTTCTTT. Encoded protein: CASSYADRGRREAFF.

V gene TRBV5-8 combines with J gene TRBJ2-3; 7 bases match TRBD2. This CDR3 has 16 amino acids. The germline V gene encodes CDR1 SGHTS and CDR2 YDEGEE. V gave up 0 bases and J gave up 0 bases; unmatched junction bases: 4. The CDR3 DNA follows: TGTGCCAGCAGCTTGGTTGGGGACTATAGCACAGATACGCAGTATTTT. Amino acids: CASSLVGDYSTDTQYF.

The chain combines TRBV11-2 with TRBJ2-7, with 11 bases aligning to TRBD2. V shed 3 bases and J 6 bases; nucleotides not matched to a gene: 10. There are 16 residues in the CDR3. CDR1 is SGHAT and CDR2 is FQNNGV in the germline V gene. The CDR3 protein is CASSLISGRAWAEQYF. CDR3 DNA: TGTGCCAGCAGCTTGATTAGCGGGAGGGCCTGGGCCGAGCAGTACTTC. Variable domain in full (rest from reference TRBV11-2 and TRBJ2-7): EAGVAQSPRYKIIEKRQSVAFWCNPISGHATLYWYQQILGQGPKLLIQFQNNGVVDDSQLPKDRFSAERLKGVDSTLKIQPAKLEDSAVYLCASSLISGRAWAEQYFGPGTRLTVT.

The V and J genes are TRBV5-1 and TRBJ2-4; D is perhaps TRBD1 (5 bases). Germline V gene lookup returns CDR1 SGHRS and CDR2 YFSETQ. The CDR3 has 15 residues. Trimming took 0 bases from V and 6 from J, leaving 13 bases between them. DNA of the CDR3: TGCGCCAGCAGCTTGGCCGAAGGGGCGGTAAACATTCAGTACTTC. This codes for CASSLAEGAVNIQYF. The variable domain in full, completed from reference TRBV5-1 and TRBJ2-4, reads KAGVTQTPRYLIKTRGQQVTLSCSPISGHRSVSWYQQTPGQGLQFLFEYFSETQRNKGNFPGRFSGRQFSNSRSEMNVSTLELGDSALYLCASSLAEGAVNIQYFGAGTRLSVL.

The chain is built from TRBV19 and TRBJ2-7; TRBD2 matches at 9 bases. Trimming at V came to 2 bases and at J to 3 bases, leaving 17 bases not matched to a gene. This CDR3 is 19 amino acids long. Germline V gives CDR1 LNHDA, CDR2 SQIVND (reference sequence). This CDR3 reads CASSIRGRLTSGRNYEQYF. Written as DNA, the CDR3 is TGTGCCAGTAGTATAAGGGGCCGATTGACGAGCGGGAGGAACTACGAGCAGTACTTC.

This chain links TRBV28 with TRBJ2-1; a weak D match, TRBD1 (6 bases). From germline, CDR1 is MDHEN and CDR2 SYDVKM. The length of the CDR3 is 14 residues. Deletions cut 6 bases from V and 9 bases from J, with 18 bases between. Here the CDR3 DNA reads TGTGCCAGCAGCCTTATCCTCGACAGGCCTGAGCAGTTCTTC. This encodes CASSLILDRPEQFF.

The CDR3 here is CASNDLGTGYNEQFF. The DNA for the CDR3 is TGTGCCAGCAATGACCTGGGGACAGGCTACAATGAGCAGTTCTTC. V usage is TRBV2 and J usage is TRBJ2-1, with 8 bases that match TRBD1. The trim removed 7 bases at V and 3 bases at J, leaving 8 bases unmatched. CDR1 and CDR2 (germline): SNHLY, FYNNEI. The length of the CDR3 is 15 residues.

This clone has just a few counts. V and J are TRBV28 and TRBJ2-7; the D gene is possibly TRBD2 (5 bases). Germline lookup yields CDR1 MDHEN and CDR2 SYDVKM. V dropped 7 bases and J dropped 2 bases, with 15 bases sitting between them. The CDR3 consists of 14 residues. The CDR3 protein is CASIPAAAAYEQYF. The CDR3 nucleotides are TGTGCCAGCATTCCCGCAGCGGCCGCCTACGAGCAGTACTTC.

The J gene is TRBJ2-1, the V gene TRBV9; D might be TRBD1 (5 bases). The CDR3 runs to 11 residues. Germline values: CDR1 SGDLS, CDR2 YYNGEE. Trimming left V 4 bases short and J 15 bases short, with 14 bases between. CDR3 bases: TGTGCCAGCAGCCTAGACCAGGGTTTGTTCTTC. As protein: CASSLDQGLFF.

This clone was seen a few times. The chain employs TRBV5-4 and TRBJ2-7; 12 bases are a match to TRBD2. The CDR3 consists of 17 residues. The germline V gene has CDR1 SGHNT and CDR2 YYREEE (reference sequence). The V segment lost 3 bases and the J segment 2 bases; nucleotides outside the gene matches: 9. CDR3 region: CASSSQMTSGSAYEQYF. DNA for the CDR3: TGTGCCAGCAGCTCTCAAATGACTAGCGGGAGCGCCTACGAGCAGTACTTC.

The chain uses TRBV5-1 and TRBJ1-2; D is undetermined. Germline V CDR1 and CDR2: SGHRS, YFSETQ. V lost 0 bases to trimming and J lost 4 bases, with 10 bases between them. The CDR3 has 14 residues. For the CDR3, the DNA is TGCGCCAGCAGCTTGGTGAGGGCATCCTATGGCTACACCTTC. It specifies CASSLVRASYGYTF.

V is TRBV27 and J is TRBJ2-1; 7 bases map to TRBD2. Germline CDR1 and CDR2: MNHEY and SMNVEV (reference sequence). The CDR3 length is 15 residues. After removal of 6 bases from V and 7 bases from J, the junction contained 12 bases not matched to a gene. The CDR3 protein is CASRMGLRHRNEQFF. For the CDR3, the DNA is TGTGCCAGCAGGATGGGACTACGACATCGTAATGAGCAGTTCTTC.